What follows is one T cell receptor beta chain and its context. The target of this receptor is not known. Base qualities were left out, and no much larger clone turns up one base away. Libraries were prepared through the immunoSEQ multiplex PCR assay. For most patients, genomic DNA was isolated using the Qiagen DNeasy Blood and Tissue Kit and was shipped frozen to Adaptive Biotechnologies for TCR sequencing. High-throughput TCR-beta CDR3 sequencing of genomic DNA from most patients was performed by Adaptive Biotechnologies. Per the original workflow: TCR sequencing data for around 20 patients were retrieved from Adaptive's ImmunoSEQ software; a few other patients were processed with MiXCR and VDJtools. To correct CD4 versus CD8 sorting errors, any sequence found in both subsets at a frequency ratio below 5:1 was removed. Because the origin of CDR3 nucleotide sequences shared between donor and recipient could not be assigned, those sequences were removed. Alloreactive clones required at least 2-fold expansion over unstimulated cells and minimum CFSE-low frequency of 0.002% (template counts) or 0.001% (read counts). Clones were considered mappable if detected in sequenced pre-transplant spleen, lymph node, or MLR CFSE-low populations of the donor or recipient. Cumulative frequency of alloreactive clones was calculated as a percentage of all sequences weighted by copy number. TCRdb mirrors the immuneACCESS table, restricted to in-frame sequences. Some clones are absent from its copies; in checked studies, under half trace to an unresolved V gene, and the reason for the others is unknown. That table gives V, J and clone size, and the DNA gave D and trimming. For this sample the table gives just under 65,000 clones, of which around nine tenths were detected only once. Of the sample, roughly 1.6% is held by the ten largest clones.

The record originates from a study of graft-versus-host responses after intestinal transplantation (TCRdb year 2021). In the study overall: Multivisceral, liver-intestinal, or isolated intestinal transplants were received by the recipients. Alloreactive clones were identified by sequencing pre-transplant mixed lymphocyte reaction products and comparing these products with unstimulated pre-transplant donor and recipient T cells. All recipients received anti-thymocyte globulin induction followed by maintenance tacrolimus and steroids for 3 to 4 years. A peak of at least 4% donor T cells among recipient peripheral blood mononuclear cells was the definition used for donor T cell macrochimerism. Samples from a few later patients were sequenced in-house on an Illumina MiSeq with MiXCR processing rather than by the commercial service. Bulk TCR-beta CDR3 sequencing was used to track graft-versus-host and host-versus-graft alloreactive T cell clones in the graft, circulation and bone marrow after intestinal transplantation. The cohort enrolled 20 to 25 intestinal transplant recipients, one of whom was a retransplant, and a few patients without pretransplant specimens were excluded. Results the study describes overall, beyond this receptor: In the allografts of patients with donor T cell macrochimerism, GvH to HvG T cell clonal ratios were high. The conclusions were limited by the relatively low number and heterogeneity of the intestinal transplant patients. Early after transplant, declines in HvG clones were associated with peak levels of circulating GvH clones. GvH clones turned up in recipient bone marrow, with some appearing earlier in ileal mucosa or blood, a pattern consistent with an intestinal mucosal origin.

The label giving this sample's time point can be read as: cells obtained before transplantation from donor or recipient. CD3+CD4+ and CD3+CD8+ populations were FACS-sorted from unstimulated pre-transplant donor and recipient cells taken from spleen or lymph nodes. According to the germline V gene, CDR1 reads SGHVS and CDR2 reads FQNEAQ. The germline ends are 14 bases apart after V is trimmed by 5 bases and J by 1 base. CDR3 length: 15 amino acids, cysteine to phenylalanine. CDR3 DNA is the only sequence kept; it has 45 bases, read in frame from the first base. Recombination joined TRBV7-8 with TRBJ1-1, and the D gene may be TRBD1, 5 bases matching. Sequencing used unstimulated CD8+ T cells sorted from spleen or lymph node cells, obtained before transplant. This sequence originates from a human donor who was the organ donor for an intestinal transplant. The bases are TGTGCCAGCAGCCTTGGGGCGGGACGGAACACTGAAGCTTTCTTT. Translation gives CASSLGAGRNTEAFF.